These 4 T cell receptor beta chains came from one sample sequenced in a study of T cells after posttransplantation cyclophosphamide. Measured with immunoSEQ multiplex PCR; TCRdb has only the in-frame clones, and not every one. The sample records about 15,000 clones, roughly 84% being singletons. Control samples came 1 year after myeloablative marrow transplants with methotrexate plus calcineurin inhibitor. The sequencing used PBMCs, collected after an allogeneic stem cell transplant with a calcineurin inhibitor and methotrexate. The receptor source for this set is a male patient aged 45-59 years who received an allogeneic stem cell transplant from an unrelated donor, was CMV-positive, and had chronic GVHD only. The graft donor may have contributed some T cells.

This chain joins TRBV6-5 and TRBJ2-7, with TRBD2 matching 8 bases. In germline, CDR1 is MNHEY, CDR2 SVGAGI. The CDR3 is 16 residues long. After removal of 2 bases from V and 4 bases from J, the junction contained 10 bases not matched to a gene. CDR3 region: CASSYQRSGSGYEQYF. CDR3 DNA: TGTGCCAGCAGTTACCAACGCAGCGGGAGTGGGTACGAGCAGTACTTC.

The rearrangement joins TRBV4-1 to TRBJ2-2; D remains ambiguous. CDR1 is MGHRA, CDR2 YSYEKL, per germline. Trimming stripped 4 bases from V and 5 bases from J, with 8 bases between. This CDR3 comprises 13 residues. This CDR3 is CASSRAGTGELFF. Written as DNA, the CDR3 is TGCGCCAGCAGCCGAGCCGGGACCGGGGAGCTGTTTTTT.

CDR3 sequence (DNA): TGTGCCAGCAGCTTAACGCCATGGCCCTACAATGAGCAGTTCTTC. Its protein is CASSLTPWPYNEQFF. V is TRBV11-2 and J is TRBJ2-1; D not resolved. The CDR3 sequence is 15 residues long. Germline lookup yields CDR1 SGHAT and CDR2 FQNNGV. Trimming removed 2 bases from V and 2 bases from J, with 10 bases in between.

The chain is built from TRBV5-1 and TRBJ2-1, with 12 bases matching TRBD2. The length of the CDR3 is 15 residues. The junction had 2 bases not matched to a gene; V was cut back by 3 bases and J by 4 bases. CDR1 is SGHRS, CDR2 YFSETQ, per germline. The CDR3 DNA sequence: TGCGCCAGCAGCTGGACTAGCGGGATTTACAATGAGCAGTTCTTC. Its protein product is CASSWTSGIYNEQFF.